The source of this T cell receptor beta chain is a study of radiotherapy plus CTLA-4 blockade in lung cancer. On the study more broadly: Objective responses emerged in under 20% of patients, and 31% attained disease control.

TCRdb's copy holds only in-frame clones and misses some; the assay was immunoSEQ multiplex PCR. Of about 95,000 clones listed, 83% are singletons. CTLA-4 blockade using ipilimumab, together with focal radiation, was received by patients with chemo-refractory metastatic non-small-cell lung cancer. Points on this clone: Its antigen remains unknown.

Germline CDR1 GTSNPN, CDR2 SVGIG (reference sequence). Deletions cut 4 bases from V and 4 bases from J, with 22 bases between. The CDR3 runs to 17 residues. The study's findings and limits: Early blood T cell clone dynamics, with interferon-beta, were reported to best predict response. Radiotherapy with ipilimumab was followed by blood expansion of tumor-derived clones.

Sequenced here: peripheral blood, sampled from a patient treated with radiotherapy plus ipilimumab. This TCR was sampled from a human donor with non-small cell lung cancer who had stable disease on radiotherapy plus ipilimumab. V and J are TRBV30 and TRBJ2-2; maybe TRBD2 (6 bases). The CDR3: CAWNRRMTGGTTGELFF. The CDR3 region has the DNA TGTGCCTGGAACCGTCGAATGACCGGCGGGACCACCGGGGAGCTGTTTTTT.